The 23 T cell receptor beta chains given below trace back to one sample, sequenced in a study of human T cells and chemical hapten exposure. As to time point: healthy volunteer bleed at 2 weeks. Total RNA extraction was carried out from unfractionated whole blood. One entry per CDR3 protein results from TCRdb running MiXCR on the RACE reads. This sample has some 90,000 distinct CDR3 sequences; approximately 8.2% occur once, and the top ten carry around 3%. The sample consisted of whole blood. These receptors were taken from a female donor in good health. Some clones in this sample may be carry-over from other donors' samples.

This clonotype was picked up many times. V is TRBV4-1 and J is TRBJ1-5, with D unresolved. The ends were cut back, 1 base at V and 6 bases at J, with 7 bases in the middle. Germline values: CDR1 MGHRA, CDR2 YSYEKL. This CDR3 is 13 amino acids long. CDR3 sequence reads: CASSQGGGQPQHF. The CDR3 DNA is TGCGCCAGCAGCCAAGGGGGTGGTCAGCCCCAGCATTTT.

The chain couples TRBV28 to TRBJ1-4, with TRBD1 matching 7 bases. Germline V gives CDR1 MDHEN, CDR2 SYDVKM. There are 16 residues in the CDR3. The J segment lost 5 bases and the V segment lost 4 bases, leaving 10 bases of the junction unmatched. CDR3 region: CASSYIRGGGNEKLFF. In DNA form, the CDR3 reads TGTGCCAGCAGTTATATACGAGGGGGCGGCAATGAAAAACTGTTTTTT.

This clonotype was found a few times. The chain carries TRBV12-3 or TRBV12-4 and TRBJ2-7; 9 bases align to TRBD1. There are 14 residues in the CDR3. The V gene end was trimmed by 7 bases and the J gene end by 7 bases; junction bases not matched to a gene: 11. This chain's CDR3 is CASNLGQGMGEQYF. The CDR3 bases are TGTGCCAGCAACTTGGGACAGGGTATGGGGGAGCAGTACTTC.

This clonotype was counted a few times. This chain links TRBV6-2 or TRBV6-3 with TRBJ2-7, with 8 bases that match TRBD1. V lost 5 bases and J lost 4; bases outside the gene matches: 13. The CDR3 has 16 residues. Germline-derived CDR1 and CDR2 are MNHEY and SVGEGT. The CDR3 DNA reads as TGTGCCAGCAGTCGTCCATCCACGGACAGGGTTTACGAGCAGTACTTC. It translates to CASSRPSTDRVYEQYF.

The J gene is TRBJ2-7, the V gene TRBV7-9; 8 nucleotides agree with TRBD2. The length of the CDR3 is 14 residues. Germline values: CDR1 SEHNR, CDR2 FQNEAQ (reference sequence). Losses at the gene ends were 8 bases for V and 6 bases for J; bases not matched to a gene: 12. The CDR3 reads CASRGTGGPREQYF. DNA for the CDR3: TGTGCCAGCCGAGGGACGGGAGGGCCCCGCGAGCAGTACTTC.

This clonotype was recorded many times. This chain uses TRBV7-3 with TRBJ1-2; 10 bases map to TRBD1. The CDR3 length is 13 residues. The V gene end was trimmed by 4 bases and the J gene end by 6 bases; junction bases not matched to a gene: 2. Germline-derived CDR1 and CDR2 are SGHTA and FQGTGA. CDR3 nucleotide sequence: TGTGCCAGCAGCTCCGGACAGGGGGATGGCTACACCTTC. The encoded protein is CASSSGQGDGYTF.

This clonotype was counted only a few times. CDR3 DNA sequence: TGTGCCAGCAGTTTATCTTGGAACACTGAAGCTTTCTTT. This sequence encodes CASSLSWNTEAFF. The rearrangement uses TRBV27 and TRBJ1-1; D is unresolved. Germline CDR1 reads MNHEY; CDR2 reads SMNVEV (reference sequence). This CDR3 contains 13 residues. V shed 0 bases and J shed 1 base, with 3 bases lying between them.

This clonotype was seen more than once but under ten times. The V call is TRBV6-2 or TRBV6-3, the J call TRBJ1-1, with 9 bases that match TRBD1. The germline gives CDR1 MNHEY, CDR2 SVGEGT. J gave up 4 bases and V 6 bases, and 6 bases lay outside the gene matches. This CDR3 is 14 amino acids long. The CDR3 region has the DNA TGTGCCAGCAGAACAGGGGGCGCCCCCACTGAAGCTTTCTTT. This codes for CASRTGGAPTEAFF.

Ten or more counts support this clonotype. V is TRBV2 and J is TRBJ1-4; TRBD1 matches 7 bases. CDR1 is SNHLY, CDR2 FYNNEI, per germline. Unmatched junction bases numbered 5, after V lost 5 bases and J lost 2 bases. The length of the CDR3 is 15 residues. The CDR3 reads CASSPRGRTNEKLFF. CDR3 DNA: TGTGCCAGCAGTCCCAGGGGGAGGACTAATGAAAAACTGTTTTTT.

In this sample, this clonotype turned up a few times. The rearrangement links TRBV20-1 to TRBJ2-2; 7 bases map to TRBD2. The CDR3 is 14 residues long. V gave up 0 bases and J gave up 7 bases; unmatched junction bases: 5. From germline, CDR1 is DFQATT and CDR2 SNEGSKA (reference sequence). CDR3 in amino acids: CSARDGLEYGELFF. CDR3 DNA sequence: TGCAGTGCTAGAGATGGACTAGAGTACGGGGAGCTGTTTTTT.

The J gene is TRBJ2-6, the V gene TRBV20-1; unclear D gene. The CDR3 length is 12 residues. Between the trimmed V and J ends, which lost 3 bases and 6 bases, there was a span of 6 bases. The germline V gene has CDR1 DFQATT and CDR2 SNEGSKA (reference sequence). CDR3 sequence reads: CSARGLANVLTF. The CDR3 DNA sequence: TGCAGTGCTAGGGGATTGGCCAACGTCCTGACTTTC.

This clonotype is medium-sized in the sample. DNA for the CDR3: TGTGCCAGCAGACGGGACAGGGCAAACACTGAAGCTTTCTTT. This sequence encodes CASRRDRANTEAFF. The rearrangement joins TRBV28 to TRBJ1-1, with 9 nucleotides matching TRBD1. The CDR3 extends over 14 amino acids. Per germline, CDR1 MDHEN and CDR2 SYDVKM. J gave up 2 bases and V 6 bases, and 4 bases lay outside the gene matches. Supplemented by reference TRBV28 and TRBJ1-1, the full variable domain reads DVKVTQSSRYLVKRTGEKVFLECVQDMDHENMFWYRQDPGLGLRLIYFSYDVKMKEKGDIPEGYSVSREKKERFSLILESASTNQTSMYLCASRRDRANTEAFFGQGTRLTVV.

V is TRBV7-2 and J is TRBJ2-7; D gene ambiguous. V lost 3 bases to trimming and J lost 0 bases, with 6 bases between them. From germline, CDR1 is SGHTA and CDR2 FQGNSA. The CDR3 is 13 residues long. The CDR3 nucleotides are TGTGCCAGCAGCTTTTACGGCTCCTACGAGCAGTACTTC. Its protein product is CASSFYGSYEQYF.

This clonotype appeared many times. The rearrangement links TRBV4-3 to TRBJ1-1; D uncertain. Per germline, CDR1 LGHNA and CDR2 YSLEER. V lost 9 bases, J lost 3 bases, and 11 bases lay in between. The CDR3 runs to 12 residues. This CDR3 reads CASSHSDTEAFF. In DNA, the CDR3 is TGCGCCAGTTCTCACAGCGACACTGAAGCTTTCTTT.

This clonotype was counted a few times. V usage is TRBV6-1 and J usage is TRBJ2-6; tentative D call: TRBD1 (5 bases). Germline V CDR1 and CDR2: MNHNS, SASEGT. The V and J ends lost 1 base and 2 bases respectively, with 15 bases between them. This CDR3 has 18 residues. CDR3 in DNA: TGTGCCAGCAGTGAAGTAGGGGTAGTATTAGCTGGGGCCAACGTCCTGACTTTC. It yields the protein CASSEVGVVLAGANVLTF.

This clonotype has ten or more counts. The chain combines TRBV29-1 with TRBJ2-2, with unresolved D. The V end was cut by 7 bases, the J end by 8 bases, with 8 bases between. This CDR3 has 10 residues. Looked up from germline, CDR1 is SQVTM and CDR2 is ANQGSEA. The CDR3 DNA sequence: TGCAGCGCTATGACAGGGGAGCTGTTTTTT. Its translation is CSAMTGELFF.

Ten or more counts support this clonotype. This chain joins TRBV29-1 and TRBJ2-7, with 7 nucleotides matching TRBD1. V shed 5 bases, J shed 5 bases, and the junction held 9 bases outside the gene matches. The CDR3 is 13 residues long. Germline-derived CDR1 and CDR2 are SQVTM and ANQGSEA. The CDR3 coding sequence is TGCAGCGTTTGGAGGACAGGCGGCCACGAGCAGTACTTC. Amino acids: CSVWRTGGHEQYF.

The chain carries TRBV28 and TRBJ1-5, with 10 bases identical to TRBD1. Germline V CDR1 and CDR2: MDHEN, SYDVKM. J was trimmed by 5 bases and V by 5 bases; bases with no gene match: 3. CDR3 length equals 14 residues. Written as DNA, the CDR3 is TGTGCCAGCAGTGGAGGGACAGGGGATCAGCCCCAGCATTTT. It codes for CASSGGTGDQPQHF.

This clonotype was seen many times. The J gene is TRBJ2-7, the V gene TRBV28; perhaps TRBD2 as D (6 bases). This CDR3 is built from 13 residues. Trimming took off 3 bases at V and 7 bases at J, with 13 bases between the two ends. CDR1 is MDHEN and CDR2 is SYDVKM in the germline V gene. The CDR3 coding sequence is TGTGCCAGCAGTTTGGAGGGCGAGAGAGAGCAGTACTTC. It yields the protein CASSLEGEREQYF.

This rearrangement joins TRBV2 to TRBJ2-7; possible D gene TRBD2, 6 bases. Germline V gene sequence: CDR1 SNHLY, CDR2 FYNNEI. Trimming stripped 6 bases from V and 3 bases from J, with 15 bases between. CDR3 length: 14 residues. Here the CDR3 reads CASSATAGGYEQYF. As DNA, the CDR3 is TGTGCCAGCAGCGCCACTGCCGGGGGCTACGAGCAGTACTTC.

The chain is built from TRBV12-3 or TRBV12-4 and TRBJ2-1, with 9 positions matching TRBD2. The CDR3 totals 15 residues. V lost 3 bases to trimming and J lost 8 bases; unmatched junction nucleotides: 8. The CDR3 DNA follows: TGTGCCAGCAGTTTTAGGGCGGGAGGGCCACATGAGCAGTTCTTC. Translated, it gives CASSFRAGGPHEQFF.

This sequence joins TRBV7-2 and TRBJ2-7; 9 bases are a match to TRBD2. The V gene's germline CDR1 is SGHTA and CDR2 FQGNSA. J lost 7 bases, V lost 2 bases, and 6 bases had no gene match. CDR3 length: 14 residues. The CDR3 region is CASSLPSGKREQYF. CDR3 sequence (DNA): TGTGCCAGCAGCTTACCTAGCGGGAAGAGAGAGCAGTACTTC.

V is TRBV29-1 and J is TRBJ2-5; D gene unclear. The CDR3 totals 10 residues. CDR1 SQVTM and CDR2 ANQGSEA come from the germline V gene. V lost 6 bases to trimming and J lost 5 bases, with 7 bases between them. The CDR3 is CSVRLETQYF. The CDR3 bases are TGCAGCGTCCGCTTGGAGACCCAGTACTTC.